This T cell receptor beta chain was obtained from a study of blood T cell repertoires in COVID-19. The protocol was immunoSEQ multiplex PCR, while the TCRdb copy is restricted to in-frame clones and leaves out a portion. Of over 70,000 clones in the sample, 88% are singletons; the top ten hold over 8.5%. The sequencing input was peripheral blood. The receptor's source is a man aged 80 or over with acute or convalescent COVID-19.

CDR3 amino acids: CASSLDIAGFYEQYF. The CDR3 DNA is TGTGCCAGCAGCTTAGATATTGCAGGATTTTACGAGCAGTACTTC. The chain is built from TRBV11-2 and TRBJ2-7; D is ambiguous. The CDR3 is 15 amino acids. Germline CDR1 is SGHAT and CDR2 is FQNNGV. Deletions cut 0 bases from V and 4 bases from J, with 13 bases between. The full variable domain, rest sourced from reference TRBV11-2 and TRBJ2-7, is EAGVAQSPRYKIIEKRQSVAFWCNPISGHATLYWYQQILGQGPKLLIQFQNNGVVDDSQLPKDRFSAERLKGVDSTLKIQPAKLEDSAVYLCASSLDIAGFYEQYFGPGTRLTVT.